A single sample is the source of the 13 T cell receptor beta chains below, sequenced in a study of blood T cell repertoires in COVID-19. TCRdb's table, derived via immunoSEQ multiplex PCR, lists solely in-frame clones and lacks some. The sample has around 81,000 clones; approximately 82% are singletons. The sequenced sample was peripheral blood. The receptors shown here come from a human donor in a cohort sampled during active COVID-19.

The V and J genes are TRBV9 and TRBJ1-1, with D hard to call. CDR3 size: 15 residues. Trimming shortened V by 4 bases and J by 4 bases, and 17 bases separated the two germline ends. Germline CDR1 is SGDLS and CDR2 is YYNGEE. The CDR3 nucleotides read TGTGCCAGCAGCCCACAAATCAAGGAGCGCACTGAAGCTTTCTTT. Its translation is CASSPQIKERTEAFF.

J is TRBJ2-1 and V is TRBV18; no definite D call. The V end lost 4 bases, the J end lost 0 bases, and 13 bases lay between the germline ends. This CDR3 spans 16 amino acids. Germline V lookup: CDR1 KGHSH, CDR2 LQKENI. The CDR3 DNA is TGTGCCAGCTCACGCGGCGGAGCTGGCTCCTACAATGAGCAGTTCTTC. Translated, it gives CASSRGGAGSYNEQFF.

This clone was recorded a few times. The chain combines TRBV7-3 with TRBJ1-3; 9 bases are shared with TRBD1. CDR3 length: 15 residues. CDR1 and CDR2 (germline): SGHTA, FQGTGA. The ends lost 5 bases at V and 6 bases at J; junction bases unmatched: 8. The CDR3 spells CASSRQGQGENTIYF. CDR3 DNA: TGTGCCAGCAGCCGCCAGGGACAGGGTGAAAACACCATATATTTT.

This rearrangement joins TRBV2 to TRBJ1-1; TRBD1 matches 7 bases. Germline lookup yields CDR1 SNHLY and CDR2 FYNNEI. There are 16 residues in the CDR3. Germline trimming cut 4 bases from V and 3 bases from J; bases unmatched to any gene: 11. The DNA of the CDR3 is TGTGCCAGCAGTGTTTTCCCGGGACAGTCCTACACTGAAGCTTTCTTT. Its translation: CASSVFPGQSYTEAFF.

The chain is built from TRBV30 and TRBJ1-2; 8 positions match TRBD1. The CDR3 loop spans 13 amino acids. V lost 0 bases to trimming and J lost 6 bases; unmatched junction nucleotides: 3. In germline, CDR1 is GTSNPN, CDR2 SVGIG (reference sequence). The CDR3 DNA reads as TGTGCCTGGAGTGTACAGACAGGGGATGGCTACACCTTC. The encoded protein is CAWSVQTGDGYTF. Complete variable domain (other parts from reference TRBV30 and TRBJ1-2): SQTIHQWPATLVQPVGSPLSLECTVEGTSNPNLYWYRQAAGRGLQLLFYSVGIGQISSEVPQNLSASRPQDRQFILSSKKLLLSDSGFYLCAWSVQTGDGYTFGSGTRLTVV.

A few counts support this clone. The V and J genes are TRBV6-5 and TRBJ2-7, with 8 nucleotides matching TRBD2. The ends lost 7 bases at V and 7 bases at J; junction bases unmatched: 12. Germline V gene sequence: CDR1 MNHEY, CDR2 SVGAGI. The CDR3 is made up of 14 amino acids. CDR3 loop: CASNLRSGGGEQYF. The CDR3 DNA sequence: TGTGCCAGCAATTTACGGAGCGGGGGAGGTGAGCAGTACTTC.

This clone came up once. The rearrangement uses TRBV21-1 and TRBJ2-7; the DNA was not compared with TRBD1, the D call given in the table. TRBV21-1 is termed a pseudogene. The CDR3 spans 12 residues. In nucleotides, the CDR3 is TGTGCCAGCCAGGGGGGACACTACGAGCAGTACTTC. As protein: CASQGGHYEQYF.

This clone is a singleton in its sample. The rearrangement uses TRBV7-9 and TRBJ1-1; no firm D call. The CDR3 runs 14 residues. Between the trimmed V and J ends, which lost 5 bases and 6 bases, there was a span of 16 bases. The germline V gene encodes CDR1 SEHNR and CDR2 FQNEAQ (reference sequence). For the CDR3, the DNA is TGTGCCAGCAGCCCCAGTCGGGATTTCGCTGAAGCTTTCTTT. Protein product: CASSPSRDFAEAFF.

This chain connects TRBV12-5 to TRBJ1-6; D may be TRBD1 (5 bases). The CDR3 loop spans 14 amino acids. Germline V gene sequence: CDR1 LGHNT, CDR2 FRNRAP. The ends were cut back, 5 bases at V and 11 bases at J, with 16 bases in the middle. CDR3 residues: CASGPTGSWAPLHF. The CDR3 nucleotides are TGTGCTAGTGGTCCTACAGGCTCTTGGGCACCCCTCCACTTT.

The gene calls are TRBV3-1 (or the pseudogene TRBV3-2) and TRBJ1-3; TRBD1 might be the D (6 bases). The CDR3 runs to 16 residues. The V gene lost 11 bases and the J gene lost 4 bases, with 24 bases spanning the gap. CDR1 and CDR2 from the germline V gene are LGHDT and YNNKEL (reference sequence). In DNA, the CDR3 is TGTGCCTCCAGCAGACAAGGGCAGGGGTCGGGAAACACCATATATTTT. Its protein product is CASSRQGQGSGNTIYF.

There are a few counts of this clone. The chain uses TRBV10-3 and TRBJ2-7, with 8 bases identical to TRBD2. The germline gives CDR1 ENHRY, CDR2 SYGVKD. The CDR3 has 17 residues. With V trimmed by 6 bases and J by 5 bases, 18 bases remained unmatched. The chain's CDR3 is CAIRRLGSGGAPNEQYF. In DNA, the CDR3 is TGTGCCATCAGGAGACTCGGGTCGGGGGGGGCCCCAAACGAGCAGTACTTC.

The chain employs TRBV5-6 and TRBJ2-7; 10 nucleotides line up with TRBD1. Germline V gives CDR1 SGHDT, CDR2 YYEEEE. This CDR3 contains 16 residues. V gave up 0 bases and J gave up 4 bases; unmatched junction bases: 7. The CDR3 here is CASSLAVGQGGYEQYF. CDR3 sequence (DNA): TGTGCCAGCAGCTTGGCGGTCGGACAGGGGGGTTACGAGCAGTACTTC.

The rearrangement joins TRBV19 to TRBJ2-7; possibly TRBD1 for D (6 bases). Germline assignment: CDR1 LNHDA and CDR2 SQIVND (reference sequence). This CDR3 contains 17 residues. The ends were cut back, 5 bases at V and 0 bases at J, with 20 bases in the middle. CDR3 region: CASSQPDQGYASYEQYF. The CDR3 DNA follows: TGTGCCAGTAGTCAGCCGGACCAGGGGTATGCCTCCTACGAGCAGTACTTC. Based on the CDR3 plus reference TRBV19 and TRBJ2-7, the full variable domain is DGGITQSPKYLFRKEGQNVTLSCEQNLNHDAMYWYRQDPGQGLRLIYYSQIVNDFQKGDIAEGYSVSREKKESFPLTVTSAQKNPTAFYLCASSQPDQGYASYEQYFGPGTRLTVT.